The 18 T cell receptor beta chains presented below share a single source sample, sequenced in a study of control samples from healthy donors and cancer patients. Using immunoSEQ multiplex PCR, the repertoire was profiled, and TCRdb retains in-frame clones only, with some absent. Of just over 150,000 clones in the sample, over 90% are singletons; the top ten hold approximately 2.5%. Sequenced: blood. The receptors derive from a man between 45 and 60 years old in good health.

J is TRBJ2-7 and V is TRBV6-5; TRBD2 matches at 10 bases. Looked up from germline, CDR1 is MNHEY and CDR2 is SVGAGI. The CDR3 covers 14 residues. V was pared by 8 bases and J by 1 base, with 5 bases of the junction left unmatched. CDR3 sequence (DNA): TGTGCCAGCGCTAAGCGGGAGGGATCCTACGAGCAGTACTTC. It translates to CASAKREGSYEQYF.

J is TRBJ1-6 and V is TRBV6-1, with TRBD1 identical over 9 bases. The CDR3 runs 20 residues. Germline CDR1 and CDR2: MNHNS and SASEGT. V lost 2 bases, J lost 4 bases, and 15 bases stayed unmatched. Here the CDR3 DNA reads TGTGCCAGCAGTGAAAAGTGGCCGGGACAGGGCATAGGTTATAATTCACCCCTCCACTTT. Its translation: CASSEKWPGQGIGYNSPLHF.

CDR3: CASSLAPAGGNEQFF. In DNA, the CDR3 is TGTGCCAGCAGCTTAGCTCCAGCGGGGGGGAATGAGCAGTTCTTC. This rearrangement joins TRBV11-3 to TRBJ2-1, with 10 bases aligning to TRBD2. CDR1 and CDR2 from the germline V gene are SGHNT and YENEEA. The length of the CDR3 is 15 residues. V trimming: 1 base; J trimming: 7 bases; junction bases outside the gene matches: 4.

The rearrangement uses TRBV6-5 and TRBJ2-1; D ambiguous. Trimming stripped 6 bases from V and 5 bases from J, with 11 bases between. CDR1 is MNHEY, CDR2 SVGAGI, per germline. The CDR3 totals 13 residues. The CDR3 loop is CASRLQQHNEQFF. In DNA, the CDR3 is TGTGCCAGCAGACTCCAACAGCACAATGAGCAGTTCTTC.

The rearrangement links TRBV9 to TRBJ1-3; a possible D gene is TRBD1 (6 bases). Germline V gene data show CDR1 as SGDLS and CDR2 as YYNGEE. The ends were cut back, 4 bases at V and 4 bases at J, with 21 bases in the middle. The CDR3 extends over 17 amino acids. The CDR3 protein is CASSPHDRSRGGNTIYF. DNA for the CDR3: TGTGCCAGCAGCCCCCACGACAGGTCAAGAGGAGGAAACACCATATATTTT.

The rearrangement uses TRBV19 and TRBJ1-2; 7 bases are shared with TRBD1. CDR1 is LNHDA and CDR2 is SQIVND in the germline V gene (reference sequence). The CDR3 is 14 residues long. The V gene end was trimmed by 7 bases and the J gene end by 5 bases; junction bases not matched to a gene: 10. CDR3 protein: CASTLTGTAYGYTF. For the CDR3, the DNA is TGTGCCAGTACCCTAACCGGGACAGCGTATGGCTACACCTTC.

The chain is built from TRBV12-5 and TRBJ2-3, with 7 positions matching TRBD2. Germline CDR1 and CDR2: LGHNT and FRNRAP. V was pared by 1 base and J by 3 bases, with 4 bases of the junction left unmatched. This CDR3 has 15 residues. The CDR3 reads CASGLEAGVTDTQYF. CDR3 DNA sequence: TGTGCTAGTGGTTTGGAGGCGGGAGTAACAGATACGCAGTATTTT.

J is TRBJ1-2 and V is TRBV24-1; D is unclear. The CDR3 contains 14 residues. V was clipped by 3 bases and J by 4 bases, with 11 bases between them. CDR1 and CDR2 from the germline V gene are KGHDR and SFDVKD. DNA of the CDR3: TGTGCCACCAGTGATCGGAGTGGCGGCTATGGCTACACCTTC. This encodes CATSDRSGGYGYTF.

This rearrangement joins TRBV12-3 or TRBV12-4 to TRBJ1-2, with a possible D match to TRBD1 (6 bases). This CDR3 region has 13 residues. Trimming took 7 bases from V and 4 from J, leaving 13 bases between them. The DNA for the CDR3 is TGTGCCAGCACCACAGGGTGGGTCTATGGCTACACCTTC. Encoded protein: CASTTGWVYGYTF.

This chain joins TRBV2 and TRBJ2-4; D is tentatively TRBD1 or TRBD2 (5 bases each). In germline, CDR1 is SNHLY, CDR2 FYNNEI. V was trimmed by 2 bases and J by 3 bases, leaving 11 bases between them. The CDR3 loop spans 15 amino acids. Here the CDR3 reads CASSELGVGKNIQYF. The CDR3 DNA sequence: TGTGCCAGCAGTGAACTGGGGGTTGGCAAAAACATTCAGTACTTC.

The DNA for the CDR3 is TGTGCCACCCAGCGTCCAACTAATGAAAAACTGTTTTTT. Its protein product is CATQRPTNEKLFF. The chain recombines TRBV28 with TRBJ1-4; D is unresolved. The germline V gene has CDR1 MDHEN and CDR2 SYDVKM. The CDR3 sequence is 13 residues long. Trimming stripped 10 bases from V and 0 bases from J, with 9 bases between.

The chain recombines TRBV9 with TRBJ2-3, with D uncertain. Looked up from germline, CDR1 is SGDLS and CDR2 is YYNGEE. The CDR3 length is 15 residues. V lost 3 bases and J lost 6, with 17 bases in between. The CDR3 region is CASSAYNPDLDTQYF. In nucleotides, the CDR3 is TGTGCCAGCAGCGCTTACAACCCAGATCTTGATACGCAGTATTTT.

The rearrangement links TRBV28 to TRBJ1-2; the D is unclear. The CDR3 extends over 15 amino acids. V was pared by 7 bases and J by 1 base, with 16 bases between. Germline V CDR1 and CDR2: MDHEN, SYDVKM. This CDR3 reads CASNLPGIHNYGYTF. CDR3 sequence (DNA): TGTGCCAGCAACCTCCCGGGGATTCATAACTATGGCTACACCTTC.

The chain joins TRBV13 to TRBJ2-1, with 14 bases aligning to TRBD2. V shed 5 bases, J shed 10 bases, and the junction held 10 bases outside the gene matches. CDR1 is PRHDT, CDR2 FYEKMQ, per germline (reference sequence). The length of the CDR3 is 16 residues. In DNA, the CDR3 is TGTGCCAGCAGCCGCCCGACTAGCGGGAGGGCCGTCGAGCAGTTCTTC. This codes for CASSRPTSGRAVEQFF.

The gene calls are TRBV5-4 and TRBJ2-2; 8 bases match TRBD2. CDR1 and CDR2 (germline): SGHNT, YYREEE (reference sequence). The V and J ends lost 0 bases and 4 bases, in that order; junction bases with no gene match: 8. This CDR3 region has 17 residues. CDR3: CASSLAGSGSVTGELFF. DNA for the CDR3: TGTGCCAGCAGCTTGGCCGGGAGCGGGAGTGTCACCGGGGAGCTGTTTTTT.

This chain joins TRBV19 and TRBJ1-2; D is possibly TRBD1 (6 bases). The CDR3 is made up of 15 amino acids. Trimming cost V 6 bases and J 4 bases, with 18 bases left between them. Germline CDR1 LNHDA, CDR2 SQIVND (reference sequence). Here the CDR3 reads CASSSLGTNSYGYTF. CDR3 DNA sequence: TGTGCCAGTAGCTCCCTTGGGACAAACAGCTATGGCTACACCTTC.

The rearrangement joins TRBV11-1 to TRBJ2-1; D ambiguous. V lost 5 bases to trimming and J lost 5 bases, with 13 bases between them. The CDR3 contains 14 residues. Per germline, CDR1 SGHAT and CDR2 FQDESV (reference sequence). The CDR3 sequence: CASSRPVTHNEQFF. In nucleotides, the CDR3 is TGTGCCAGCAGCCGGCCGGTTACCCACAATGAGCAGTTCTTC. The whole variable domain, remainder taken from reference TRBV11-1 and TRBJ2-1, is EAEVAQSPRYKITEKSQAVAFWCDPISGHATLYWYRQILGQGPELLVQFQDESVVDDSQLPKDRFSAERLKGVDSTLKIQPAELGDSAMYLCASSRPVTHNEQFFGPGTRLTVL.

J is TRBJ2-3 and V is TRBV5-1, with a weak D call TRBD1 (6 bases). Per germline, CDR1 SGHRS and CDR2 YFSETQ. Trimming cost V 2 bases and J 1 base, with 8 bases left between them. The CDR3 consists of 14 residues. Written as DNA, the CDR3 is TGCGCCAGCAGCTTCTACAGGGGCACAGATACGCAGTATTTT. It encodes CASSFYRGTDTQYF.